Shown below are 16 T cell receptor beta chains from a single sample sequenced in a study of cytomegalovirus exposure and HLA in healthy donors. PCR primers comprised 60 Vbeta and 13 Jbeta primers. The protocol was immunoSEQ multiplex PCR, while the TCRdb copy is restricted to in-frame clones and leaves out a portion. Seen here are approximately 170,000 clones, more than 75% observed once, and the top ten hold about 2.5%. The sequenced material came from PBMCs. All receptors come from a man between 25 and 39 years old in good health and CMV-seropositive.

This chain uses TRBV9 with TRBJ2-3; perhaps TRBD2 as D (7 bases). With 4 bases removed from V and 9 bases from J, the gap between germline ends came to 21 bases. CDR3 length equals 15 residues. The germline gives CDR1 SGDLS, CDR2 YYNGEE. CDR3 coding DNA: TGTGCCAGCAGCCTGGGACCTCAGGAGGGGGGGACGCAGTATTTT. Its translation is CASSLGPQEGGTQYF.

The rearrangement uses TRBV9 and TRBJ2-6, with D unresolved. Germline CDR1 SGDLS, CDR2 YYNGEE. CDR3 length equals 15 residues. Trimming cost V 7 bases and J 0 bases, with 11 bases left between them. The CDR3 sequence is CASRHADSGANVLTF. DNA of the CDR3: TGTGCCAGCCGGCACGCGGACTCTGGGGCCAACGTCCTGACTTTC.

This sequence joins TRBV27 and TRBJ1-3; TRBD1 is a possible D gene (6 bases). Per the germline V gene, CDR1 is MNHEY and CDR2 is SMNVEV (reference sequence). The CDR3 is made up of 16 amino acids. V was clipped by 5 bases and J by 2 bases, with 16 bases between them. CDR3 region: CASSHRQAYTGNTIYF. DNA of the CDR3: TGTGCCAGCAGTCACCGACAGGCCTATACTGGAAACACCATATATTTT.

The gene calls are TRBV25-1 and TRBJ2-1; 7 nucleotides align to TRBD2. The V gene's germline CDR1 is MGHDK and CDR2 SYGVNS. Unmatched junction bases numbered 8, after V lost 8 bases and J lost 4 bases. The CDR3 sequence is 14 residues long. The CDR3 region is CASSDAGVYNEQFF. CDR3 sequence (DNA): TGTGCCAGCTCCGATGCGGGGGTGTACAATGAGCAGTTCTTC.

This clone was seen more than once but under ten times. This likely stems from a read error, as it lies one base from a far larger clone. V gene TRBV14 combines with J gene TRBJ1-4; 8 bases map to TRBD1. The CDR3 has 15 amino acids. The germline V gene encodes CDR1 SGHDN and CDR2 FVKESK. CDR3 loop: CASGQEGQVPWGLFF. CDR3 in DNA: TGTGCCAGCGGCCAAGAGGGACAGGTCCCCTGGGGACTGTTTTTT.

V gene TRBV7-9 combines with J gene TRBJ2-1, with TRBD2 identical over 13 bases. From germline, CDR1 is SEHNR and CDR2 FQNEAQ (reference sequence). The V and J ends lost 2 bases and 4 bases, in that order; junction bases with no gene match: 11. The length of the CDR3 is 19 residues. In DNA, the CDR3 is TGTGCCAGCAGCTTATCTTCAGTGACGGGACTAGCGGGGTACAATGAGCAGTTCTTC. Translating it yields CASSLSSVTGLAGYNEQFF. Filled out from reference TRBV7-9 and TRBJ2-1, the complete variable domain reads DTGVSQNPRHKITKRGQNVTFRCDPISEHNRLYWYRQTLGQGPEFLTYFQNEAQLEKSRLLSDRFSAERPKGSFSTLEIQRTEQGDSAMYLCASSLSSVTGLAGYNEQFFGPGTRLTVL.

The V and J genes are TRBV27 and TRBJ2-7, with 8 bases matching TRBD1. The CDR3 has 19 residues. V trimming: 0 bases; J trimming: 0 bases; junction bases outside the gene matches: 13. Germline CDR1 reads MNHEY; CDR2 reads SMNVEV (reference sequence). The CDR3 here is CASSLSMAWTGPSSYEQYF. The CDR3 DNA reads as TGTGCCAGCAGTTTATCGATGGCCTGGACAGGGCCCAGCTCCTACGAGCAGTACTTC.

This chain links TRBV30 with TRBJ2-7; TRBD2 might be the D (6 bases). V lost 8 bases and J lost 3, with 20 bases in between. The CDR3 covers 14 residues. Germline lookup yields CDR1 GTSNPN and CDR2 SVGIG (reference sequence). DNA for the CDR3: TGTGCCCTGAGTTTTAGCGGAAAGGACTACGAGCAGTACTTC. Its translation is CALSFSGKDYEQYF.

This clone is large in the sample. The V gene is TRBV2, the J gene TRBJ1-4, with 7 bases fitting TRBD1. The CDR3 covers 14 residues. Germline CDR1 SNHLY, CDR2 FYNNEI. CDR3 coding DNA: TGTGCAACAACAGGGGAGACAACTAATGAAAAACTGTTTTTT. Translation gives CATTGETTNEKLFF.

The genes are TRBV29-1 and TRBJ1-1; TRBD1 matches at 8 bases. The CDR3 is made up of 11 amino acids. From germline, CDR1 is SQVTM and CDR2 ANQGSEA. Trimming removed 6 bases from V and 3 bases from J; junction bases left unmatched: 0. The CDR3 coding sequence is TGCAGCGTGGACAGGGACACTGAAGCTTTCTTT. Translated: CSVDRDTEAFF.

This chain joins TRBV9 and TRBJ2-3, with a possible D match to TRBD1 (5 bases). The germline V gene encodes CDR1 SGDLS and CDR2 YYNGEE. This CDR3 region has 13 residues. V lost 0 bases to trimming and J lost 6 bases, with 8 bases between them. The CDR3 region has the DNA TGTGCCAGCAGCGTAGTTTACAGGGATACGCAGTATTTT. Translation gives CASSVVYRDTQYF.

The gene calls are TRBV2 and TRBJ1-2; D gene ambiguous. Germline V CDR1 and CDR2: SNHLY, FYNNEI. CDR3 length equals 15 residues. V was shortened by 6 bases and J by 4 bases, with 18 bases between the two germline ends. Here the CDR3 DNA reads TGTGCCAGCAGGGAGGGCGTCATGGGGAGCTATGGCTACACCTTC. As protein: CASREGVMGSYGYTF. The variable domain in full, with the rest retrieved from reference TRBV2 and TRBJ1-2, is EPEVTQTPSHQVTQMGQEVILRCVPISNHLYFYWYRQILGQKVEFLVSFYNNEISEKSEIFDDQFSVERPDGSNFTLKIRSTKLEDSAMYFCASREGVMGSYGYTFGSGTRLTVV.

In its sample, this clone was seen once. The chain employs TRBV4-3 and TRBJ1-1; 7 bases match TRBD1. Germline V gene lookup returns CDR1 LGHNA and CDR2 YSLEER. This CDR3 contains 14 residues. J gave up 1 base and V 4 bases, and 3 bases lay outside the gene matches. Here the CDR3 reads CASSLGQENTEAFF. CDR3 DNA sequence: TGCGCCAGCAGCCTCGGACAGGAGAACACTGAAGCTTTCTTT.

The V call is TRBV7-9, the J call TRBJ2-7; 14 nucleotides agree with TRBD2. Germline values: CDR1 SEHNR, CDR2 FQNEAQ (reference sequence). There are 16 residues in the CDR3. Trimming took 5 bases from V and 1 from J; bases not matched to a gene: 4. In DNA form, the CDR3 reads TGTGCCAGCAGCCCGCGGACTAGCGGGAGGTCCTACGAGCAGTACTTC. It is translated as CASSPRTSGRSYEQYF.

The V and J genes are TRBV7-9 and TRBJ2-5; possible D gene TRBD1, 5 bases. This CDR3 has 13 residues. CDR1 and CDR2 from the germline V gene are SEHNR and FQNEAQ (reference sequence). V was clipped by 5 bases and J by 5 bases, with 12 bases between them. This chain's CDR3 is CASSVQGVETQYF. The CDR3 nucleotides are TGTGCCAGCAGCGTTCAGGGCGTGGAGACCCAGTACTTC.

This chain links TRBV5-1 with TRBJ2-3; 11 bases are a match to TRBD2. Germline V gene sequence: CDR1 SGHRS, CDR2 YFSETQ. CDR3 length: 20 residues. With 4 bases clipped from V and 2 bases from J, the junction kept 18 bases outside the gene matches. Written as DNA, the CDR3 is TGCGCCAGCAGCGGAACCACCAAAACTAGCGGGGGTTGGCCCACAGATACGCAGTATTTT. Residues: CASSGTTKTSGGWPTDTQYF.